The 29 T cell receptor beta chains given below trace back to one sample, sequenced in a study of identical twins listed by TCRdb under 2016. To prepare the library, 5' RACE was applied. Data came from an Illumina HiSeq 2000. Through fastp at Q25 and MiXCR, TCRdb rebuilt clones from the public reads, retaining in-frame beta chains. Rows matching on CDR3 protein sequence are summarized as one entry with the most common DNA and genes. This sample lists hundreds of thousands of distinct CDR3 sequences; 5.5% to 7% were detected once. The ten most abundant clones make up 3% to 4% of the sample. In addition, the sample was reused for a study of yellow fever vaccine responses in identical twins.

Input material: memory (CD45RO+) T cells sorted from blood. The cell subset or site label of this sample denotes: CD45RO+ enriched T cells. These receptors originate from a woman under 30 in good health.

This clonotype was seen repeatedly, ten times or more. In nucleotides, the CDR3 is TGTGCCAGCAGCTCAGGGGGGCCGAGGTCACCCCTCCACTTT. As protein: CASSSGGPRSPLHF. The V gene is TRBV12-3 or TRBV12-4, the J gene TRBJ1-6, with 7 bases that match TRBD1. J gave up 10 bases and V 6 bases, and 9 bases lay outside the gene matches. CDR3 length: 14 residues.

This clonotype has at least ten counts. The J gene is TRBJ2-5, the V gene TRBV29-1; the D gene is possibly TRBD1 (5 bases). The CDR3 runs 13 residues. Germline values: CDR1 SQVTM, CDR2 ANQGSEA. Trimming shortened V by 0 bases and J by 1 base, and 6 bases separated the two germline ends. DNA for the CDR3: TGCAGCGTTGAAGAGACAGCCCAAGAGACCCAGTACTTC. Its protein product is CSVEETAQETQYF.

V gene TRBV3-1 combines with J gene TRBJ1-4; a weak D match, TRBD1 (5 bases). V lost 1 base and J lost 6, with 12 bases in between. Germline V CDR1 and CDR2: LGHDT, YNNKEL (reference sequence). The CDR3 has 15 residues. CDR3 sequence reads: CASSQADSHYEKLFF. CDR3 DNA: TGTGCCAGCAGCCAAGCCGACAGTCATTATGAAAAACTGTTTTTT.

The chain uses TRBV5-1 and TRBJ1-6; D not certain. The CDR3 runs to 14 residues. Germline lookup yields CDR1 SGHRS and CDR2 YFSETQ. The V and J ends lost 0 bases and 5 bases respectively, with 6 bases between them. CDR3 protein: CASSLVGDNSPLHF. The CDR3 nucleotides are TGCGCCAGCAGCTTGGTTGGGGATAATTCACCCCTCCACTTT. The whole variable domain, remainder taken from reference TRBV5-1 and TRBJ1-6, is KAGVTQTPRYLIKTRGQQVTLSCSPISGHRSVSWYQQTPGQGLQFLFEYFSETQRNKGNFPGRFSGRQFSNSRSEMNVSTLELGDSALYLCASSLVGDNSPLHFGNGTRLTVT.

At least ten counts were recorded for this clonotype. This rearrangement joins TRBV5-1 to TRBJ2-2; a weak D match, TRBD1 (5 bases). V lost 4 bases and J lost 3, with 10 bases in between. This CDR3 contains 14 residues. The germline V gene encodes CDR1 SGHRS and CDR2 YFSETQ. In nucleotides, the CDR3 is TGCGCCAGCAGCCAGGGAATCTACACCGGGGAGCTGTTTTTT. As protein: CASSQGIYTGELFF.

The CDR3 spells CASSQADGLAGGLEQYF. The CDR3, as DNA: TGCGCCAGCAGCCAAGCCGACGGACTAGCGGGAGGGCTCGAGCAGTACTTC. The J gene is TRBJ2-7, the V gene TRBV4-1, with 15 bases aligning to TRBD2. The V and J ends lost 1 base and 6 bases, in that order; junction bases with no gene match: 7. Germline CDR1 reads MGHRA; CDR2 reads YSYEKL. This CDR3 is 17 amino acids long.

The chain combines TRBV10-3 with TRBJ2-6; TRBD1 agrees at 7 bases. V lost 5 bases to trimming and J lost 3 bases; unmatched junction nucleotides: 4. The CDR3 length is 15 residues. Germline loops: CDR1 ENHRY, CDR2 SYGVKD. The chain's CDR3 is CAISTGANGANVLTF. Written as DNA, the CDR3 is TGTGCCATCAGTACAGGGGCTAATGGGGCCAACGTCCTGACTTTC.

Of note for this clonotype: A junction boundary mismatches the germline segment, possibly from a read error. V and J are TRBV20-1 and TRBJ1-1; weak D call: TRBD1 (6 bases). CDR1 and CDR2 from the germline V gene are DFQATT and SNEGSKA (reference sequence). CDR3 size: 15 residues. This CDR3 is CSARDLGATATGAFF. For the CDR3, the DNA is TGCAGTGCTAGAGATCTGGGGGCGACTGCGACTGGAGCTTTCTTT.

This clonotype was picked up many times. This chain connects TRBV10-2 to TRBJ1-1, with a weak D call TRBD1 (5 bases). The V gene's germline CDR1 is WSHSY and CDR2 SAAADI. This CDR3 is 16 amino acids long. V was cut by 0 bases and J by 3 bases, with 14 bases left in between. DNA for the CDR3: TGCGCCAGCAGTGAGTCGAGGGGCGGGGACCACACTGAAGCTTTCTTT. Its protein product is CASSESRGGDHTEAFF.

This clonotype was recorded a few times. V and J are TRBV4-2 and TRBJ2-5; 7 bases align to TRBD2. This CDR3 contains 14 residues. CDR1 and CDR2 (germline): LGHNA, YNFKEQ. V was pared by 0 bases and J by 5 bases, with 3 bases of the junction left unmatched. The CDR3 here is CASSQDNGRETQYF. Written as DNA, the CDR3 is TGTGCCAGCAGCCAAGATAACGGGAGGGAGACCCAGTACTTC.

This clonotype was counted a few times. The rearrangement links TRBV5-1 to TRBJ1-3; 7 bases map to TRBD1. J lost 4 bases, V lost 5 bases, and 6 bases had no gene match. In germline, CDR1 is SGHRS, CDR2 YFSETQ. This CDR3 contains 14 residues. DNA for the CDR3: TGCGCCAGCAGTGAGGGGGCTGAGGGAAACACCATATATTTT. It is translated as CASSEGAEGNTIYF. The whole variable domain, filled in from reference TRBV5-1 and TRBJ1-3, reads KAGVTQTPRYLIKTRGQQVTLSCSPISGHRSVSWYQQTPGQGLQFLFEYFSETQRNKGNFPGRFSGRQFSNSRSEMNVSTLELGDSALYLCASSEGAEGNTIYFGEGSWLTVV.

The J gene is TRBJ2-7, the V gene TRBV20-1; 9 bases agree with TRBD2. J was trimmed by 2 bases and V by 3 bases; bases with no gene match: 11. Germline V gives CDR1 DFQATT, CDR2 SNEGSKA (reference sequence). The CDR3 extends over 16 amino acids. CDR3 protein: CSARVAGGPPTYEQYF. DNA of the CDR3: TGCAGTGCTAGGGTGGCGGGAGGGCCACCTACCTACGAGCAGTACTTC.

Only a few counts were recorded for this clonotype. The CDR3 sequence: CASSLPPSGGGETQYF. CDR3 bases: TGCGCCAGCAGCTTGCCCCCTAGCGGGGGTGGAGAGACCCAGTACTTC. J is TRBJ2-5 and V is TRBV5-1, with TRBD2 matching 10 bases. The V and J ends lost 1 base and 4 bases, in that order; junction bases with no gene match: 7. The germline V gene encodes CDR1 SGHRS and CDR2 YFSETQ. The CDR3 totals 16 residues.

The V call is TRBV6-4, the J call TRBJ2-3; no clear D gene. V was pared by 4 bases and J by 2 bases, with 7 bases between. Germline V lookup: CDR1 MRHNA, CDR2 SNTAGT. The CDR3 runs 13 residues. The CDR3 sequence is CASSATDTDTQYF. The CDR3, as DNA: TGTGCCAGCAGTGCCACTGACACAGATACGCAGTATTTT.

This clonotype was recorded many times. The V call is TRBV7-7, the J call TRBJ2-3; D call uncertain. In germline, CDR1 is SSHAT, CDR2 FNYEAQ (reference sequence). This CDR3 is built from 16 residues. Trimming left V 5 bases short and J 3 bases short, with 18 bases between. CDR3 loop: CASSPEFGLTTDTQYF. Written as DNA, the CDR3 is TGTGCCAGCAGCCCGGAATTTGGCCTAACGACAGATACGCAGTATTTT.

The rearrangement links TRBV5-1 to TRBJ2-1; 8 bases are shared with TRBD2. V shed 5 bases and J 2 bases; nucleotides not matched to a gene: 9. This CDR3 is built from 16 residues. CDR1 is SGHRS, CDR2 YFSETQ, per germline. CDR3 sequence (DNA): TGCGCCAGCAGTCCGGGGGGGGGAGGGCCCTACAATGAGCAGTTCTTC. It specifies CASSPGGGGPYNEQFF.

This clonotype has a handful of counts. The CDR3 loop reads CASSISASGNNEQFF. The CDR3 DNA sequence: TGTGCCAGTAGTATTTCGGCTAGCGGGAACAATGAGCAGTTCTTC. The chain employs TRBV19 and TRBJ2-1; TRBD2 agrees at 9 bases. Germline loops: CDR1 LNHDA, CDR2 SQIVND (reference sequence). The CDR3 loop spans 15 amino acids. The J segment lost 5 bases and the V segment lost 3 bases, leaving 5 bases of the junction unmatched. Full variable domain (remainder filled in from reference TRBV19 and TRBJ2-1): DGGITQSPKYLFRKEGQNVTLSCEQNLNHDAMYWYRQDPGQGLRLIYYSQIVNDFQKGDIAEGYSVSREKKESFPLTVTSAQKNPTAFYLCASSISASGNNEQFFGPGTRLTVL.

V usage is TRBV5-1 and J usage is TRBJ2-2; D not certain. The V gene's germline CDR1 is SGHRS and CDR2 YFSETQ. The V and J ends lost 0 bases and 6 bases respectively, with 9 bases between them. CDR3 length: 14 residues. CDR3 sequence reads: CASSLALEAGELFF. The CDR3 nucleotides read TGCGCCAGCAGCTTGGCCCTGGAAGCCGGGGAGCTGTTTTTT.

The CDR3 DNA reads TGTGCCAGCAGCTGGACCACGAATGAGCAGTTCTTC. Translating it yields CASSWTTNEQFF. The chain recombines TRBV5-6 with TRBJ2-1; D unclear. Germline lookup yields CDR1 SGHDT and CDR2 YYEEEE. V lost 3 bases and J 7 bases, leaving 8 bases between the germline ends. The CDR3 loop spans 12 amino acids.

This clonotype was counted only a few times. V and J are TRBV12-3 or TRBV12-4 and TRBJ2-5; the D call may be TRBD1 or TRBD2 (6 bases each). The V end was cut by 6 bases, the J end by 5 bases, with 13 bases between. The CDR3 consists of 13 residues. The CDR3 region has the DNA TGTGCCAGCAGGCGGGAAGGGGGGGAGACCCAGTACTTC. Its translation: CASRREGGETQYF.

The V gene is TRBV2, the J gene TRBJ2-1; a possible D gene is TRBD2 (6 bases). The CDR3 extends over 13 amino acids. The germline gives CDR1 SNHLY, CDR2 FYNNEI. The V and J ends lost 9 bases and 6 bases respectively, with 15 bases between them. The CDR3 sequence is CASSPGLLNEQFF. CDR3 coding DNA: TGTGCCAGTTCGCCGGGACTGCTCAATGAGCAGTTCTTC.

This chain uses TRBV29-1 with TRBJ2-1, with D hard to call. Per the germline V gene, CDR1 is SQVTM and CDR2 is ANQGSEA. The CDR3 totals 11 residues. Deletions cut 5 bases from V and 7 bases from J, with 9 bases between. Written as DNA, the CDR3 is TGCAGCGTTCGCCAGGTGAATGAGCAGTTCTTC. Amino acids: CSVRQVNEQFF.

The CDR3 DNA is TGTGCCACCAGTGATGTGTTTAGCGGGAGTGAAGAGACCCAGTACTTC. Residues: CATSDVFSGSEETQYF. V and J are TRBV24-1 and TRBJ2-5; 9 bases fit TRBD2. The CDR3 consists of 16 residues. Per the germline V gene, CDR1 is KGHDR and CDR2 is SFDVKD. V dropped 3 bases and J dropped 3; count of bases not matched to a gene: 7.

The CDR3 here is CSALSGGDSYEQYV. The CDR3, as DNA: TGCAGTGCACTGAGCGGGGGGGATTCCTACGAGCAGTACGTC. This chain joins TRBV20-1 and TRBJ2-7; 10 nucleotides align to TRBD2. The junction had 6 bases not matched to a gene; V was cut back by 6 bases and J by 1 base. CDR1 DFQATT and CDR2 SNEGSKA come from the germline V gene (reference sequence). This CDR3 has 14 residues.

This clonotype has more than one count but fewer than ten. DNA for the CDR3: TGCGCCAGCAGGGTGACAGGATCGGGCGAGCAGTACGTC. Translation gives CASRVTGSGEQYV. This chain links TRBV5-1 with TRBJ2-7, with D possibly being TRBD1 (6 bases). The germline V and J ends were trimmed by 5 bases and 6 bases, with 15 bases remaining between them. The CDR3 length is 13 residues. Germline loops: CDR1 SGHRS, CDR2 YFSETQ.

In its sample, this clonotype was seen a few times. V gene TRBV7-3 combines with J gene TRBJ2-7, with a tentative D call TRBD1 (6 bases). Germline V gene data show CDR1 as SGHTA and CDR2 as FQGTGA. This CDR3 contains 15 residues. Deletions cut 5 bases from V and 5 bases from J, with 19 bases between. CDR3 sequence reads: CASSAGWGREHEQYF. The CDR3 DNA reads TGTGCCAGCAGCGCAGGGTGGGGGCGCGAACACGAGCAGTACTTC.

At least ten counts were recorded for this clonotype. The chain uses TRBV28 and TRBJ2-7; 10 bases line up with TRBD1. The ends lost 3 bases at V and 2 bases at J; junction bases unmatched: 7. Per the germline V gene, CDR1 is MDHEN and CDR2 is SYDVKM. This CDR3 is 16 amino acids long. The CDR3 loop reads CASSLVGQGRPYEQYF. The CDR3 coding sequence is TGTGCCAGCAGTTTGGTGGGACAGGGGAGGCCCTACGAGCAGTACTTC.

This clonotype came up a few times. This chain joins TRBV7-2 and TRBJ2-7; 9 bases match TRBD1. CDR1 is SGHTA and CDR2 is FQGNSA in the germline V gene. Trimming at V came to 5 bases and at J to 0 bases, leaving 5 bases not matched to a gene. This CDR3 is 15 amino acids long. CDR3 sequence reads: CASSRGTGSSYEQYF. The CDR3 DNA follows: TGTGCCAGCAGCCGGGGGACAGGGAGCTCCTACGAGCAGTACTTC.

The CDR3 loop reads CASSDRAATNEKLFF. CDR3 nucleotides: TGTGCCAGCAGTGACAGGGCTGCAACTAATGAAAAACTGTTTTTT. This rearrangement joins TRBV12-3 or TRBV12-4 to TRBJ1-4; 7 positions match TRBD1. CDR3 length equals 15 residues. Trimming took 5 bases from V and 0 from J; bases not matched to a gene: 3.